The 17 T cell receptor beta chains listed next were all sequenced from one sample in a study of blood T cell repertoires in COVID-19. Profiled with immunoSEQ multiplex PCR; TCRdb holds only in-frame clones, not every one. Seen here are 60,000 to 85,000 clones, 89% observed once, and the top ten hold almost 5%. The material sequenced was peripheral blood. The receptors were sampled from a woman aged 50 to 60 with active COVID-19.

The chain couples TRBV2 to TRBJ1-1, with TRBD1 matching 10 bases. This CDR3 contains 12 residues. Germline loops: CDR1 SNHLY, CDR2 FYNNEI. Unmatched junction bases numbered 3, after V lost 1 base and J lost 13 bases. The CDR3 sequence: CASSEGTGGGFF. The DNA for the CDR3 is TGTGCCAGCAGTGAAGGGACAGGGGGAGGTTTCTTT.

V usage is TRBV7-6 and J usage is TRBJ1-1, with 9 bases that match TRBD1. Germline trimming cut 5 bases from V and 5 bases from J; bases unmatched to any gene: 9. This CDR3 comprises 15 residues. Germline V gives CDR1 SGHVS, CDR2 FNYEAQ. The CDR3 loop reads CASSRGQGPWTEAFF. The DNA of the CDR3 is TGTGCCAGCAGCAGGGGACAGGGCCCTTGGACTGAAGCTTTCTTT.

This clone has just one count. The rearrangement uses TRBV6-1 and TRBJ2-2; TRBD1 might be the D (5 bases). The CDR3 is 15 residues long. The ends were cut back, 1 base at V and 2 bases at J, with 8 bases in the middle. Germline CDR1 is MNHNS and CDR2 is SASEGT. The CDR3 DNA follows: TGTGCCAGCAGTGAAGTTTGGACAAACACCGGGGAGCTGTTTTTT. It codes for CASSEVWTNTGELFF.

This chain uses TRBV11-3 with TRBJ2-7; D unresolved. The V gene lost 5 bases and the J gene lost 7 bases, with 15 bases spanning the gap. The CDR3 covers 13 residues. Germline V lookup: CDR1 SGHNT, CDR2 YENEEA. The CDR3 coding sequence is TGTGCCAGCAGCCCCGACGGGTCTTCGGAGCAGTACTTC. Its protein is CASSPDGSSEQYF.

V is TRBV15 and J is TRBJ2-5; D is possibly TRBD1 (6 bases). The CDR3 runs 15 residues. V was cut by 9 bases and J by 5 bases, with 22 bases left in between. Germline CDR1 is LNHNV and CDR2 is YYDKDF (reference sequence). CDR3 in DNA: TGTGCCACTGGCGGGTTCACAGGGATGGAGGAGACCCAGTACTTC. Its translation is CATGGFTGMEETQYF.

The rearrangement links TRBV7-9 to TRBJ2-5; 9 bases agree with TRBD2. CDR1 is SEHNR and CDR2 is FQNEAQ in the germline V gene (reference sequence). The CDR3 totals 15 residues. Losses at the gene ends were 2 bases for V and 3 bases for J; bases not matched to a gene: 4. The CDR3 protein is CASSLYVAGEETQYF. The CDR3 nucleotides are TGTGCCAGCAGCTTATACGTAGCGGGAGAAGAGACCCAGTACTTC.

The chain couples TRBV28 to TRBJ2-3; D is perhaps TRBD2 (5 bases). The CDR3 loop spans 15 amino acids. The V end was cut by 2 bases, the J end by 2 bases, with 11 bases between. From germline, CDR1 is MDHEN and CDR2 SYDVKM. The CDR3 DNA follows: TGTGCCAGCAGTTTAAGCGGAACAAACACAGATACGCAGTATTTT. Translation gives CASSLSGTNTDTQYF.

The chain recombines TRBV2 with TRBJ2-1; weak D call: TRBD2 (7 bases). The V gene lost 3 bases and the J gene lost 4 bases, with 13 bases spanning the gap. Germline CDR1 reads SNHLY; CDR2 reads FYNNEI. The CDR3 runs to 15 residues. Written as DNA, the CDR3 is TGTGCCAGCAGTGAGCAGGCGGGGGCGTACAATGAGCAGTTCTTC. Its translation: CASSEQAGAYNEQFF.

The chain is built from TRBV5-1 and TRBJ2-7; tentative D call: TRBD1 (6 bases). Germline CDR1 and CDR2: SGHRS and YFSETQ. The CDR3 runs to 13 residues. The germline V and J ends were trimmed by 4 bases and 9 bases, with 17 bases remaining between them. This CDR3 reads CASSPKGEGVQYF. DNA of the CDR3: TGCGCCAGCAGCCCCAAGGGGGAAGGGGTGCAGTACTTC.

V and J are TRBV4-2 and TRBJ2-7; 13 bases map to TRBD2. Germline loops: CDR1 LGHNA, CDR2 YNFKEQ. V was pared by 4 bases and J by 5 bases, with 11 bases of the junction left unmatched. CDR3 length equals 17 residues. The CDR3 loop is CASSRHGLAGVSNEQYF. CDR3 coding DNA: TGTGCCAGCAGCCGCCACGGACTAGCGGGAGTATCTAACGAGCAGTACTTC.

This chain links TRBV6-6 with TRBJ2-2, with TRBD2 identical over 8 bases. Germline V lookup: CDR1 MNHNY, CDR2 SVGAGI (reference sequence). The CDR3 spans 15 residues. V dropped 10 bases and J dropped 1; count of bases not matched to a gene: 8. The CDR3 sequence is CATMAGGQNTGELFF. CDR3 DNA: TGTGCCACCATGGCGGGAGGACAGAACACCGGGGAGCTGTTTTTT.

The chain is built from TRBV18 and TRBJ2-3, with 7 bases matching TRBD1. Germline CDR1 reads KGHSH; CDR2 reads LQKENI. The CDR3 sequence is 15 residues long. The V segment lost 0 bases and the J segment 3 bases; nucleotides outside the gene matches: 3. The CDR3 nucleotides read TGTGCCAGCTCACCACCAGGGGGCTTGACAGATACGCAGTATTTT. Amino acids: CASSPPGGLTDTQYF.

This clone was seen just once. This same CDR3 is encoded by further DNA sequences in the sample. The chain recombines TRBV30 with TRBJ1-5; D remains ambiguous. The CDR3 has 13 amino acids. Germline values: CDR1 GTSNPN, CDR2 SVGIG (reference sequence). V lost 0 bases and J lost 1, with 4 bases in between. The CDR3 reads CAWSVRSNQPQHF. The DNA of the CDR3 is TGTGCCTGGAGTGTGCGGAGCAATCAGCCCCAGCATTTT. Combining the CDR3 with reference TRBV30 and TRBJ1-5 gives the whole variable domain SQTIHQWPATLVQPVGSPLSLECTVEGTSNPNLYWYRQAAGRGLQLLFYSVGIGQISSEVPQNLSASRPQDRQFILSSKKLLLSDSGFYLCAWSVRSNQPQHFGDGTRLSIL.

The V call is TRBV9, the J call TRBJ2-6, with 7 bases identical to TRBD2. The CDR3 contains 17 residues. V was clipped by 0 bases and J by 2 bases; unmatched bases: 5. Germline-derived CDR1 and CDR2 are SGDLS and YYNGEE. DNA for the CDR3: TGTGCCAGCAGCGTAGGGTCGGGAGGTACTGGGGCCAACGTCCTGACTTTC. It is translated as CASSVGSGGTGANVLTF.

V is TRBV19 and J is TRBJ1-4; TRBD1 aligns across 9 bases. This CDR3 comprises 15 residues. Germline loops: CDR1 LNHDA, CDR2 SQIVND (reference sequence). V was pared by 6 bases and J by 5 bases, with 7 bases of the junction left unmatched. CDR3 sequence: CASRPIQGANEKLFF. As DNA, the CDR3 is TGTGCCAGTAGGCCGATACAGGGGGCGAATGAAAAACTGTTTTTT.

The gene calls are TRBV24-1 and TRBJ2-3, with D unresolved. The V gene lost 4 bases and the J gene lost 6 bases, with 7 bases spanning the gap. Germline lookup yields CDR1 KGHDR and CDR2 SFDVKD. This CDR3 comprises 12 residues. The CDR3 DNA is TGTGCCACCAGTGAACAGTCGGATACGCAGTATTTT. It yields the protein CATSEQSDTQYF.

The chain uses TRBV10-2 and TRBJ2-7, with 8 bases lining up with TRBD2. V lost 5 bases, J lost 11 bases, and 11 bases stayed unmatched. This CDR3 has 13 amino acids. The germline V gene encodes CDR1 WSHSY and CDR2 SAAADI. The CDR3 bases are TGCGCCAGCAGTCCCGGGACTAGTGGCGTGAAGTACTTC. Its protein product is CASSPGTSGVKYF.